The rows below give T cell receptor beta chains drawn from one sample of a study of long-term antiretroviral therapy in people with HIV. The repertoire was sequenced with immunoSEQ multiplex PCR; TCRdb's copy has only in-frame clones and lacks some. Here the sample spans 20,000 to 25,000 clones, 80% to 95% being singletons. Sequencing used unsorted PBMCs, obtained 4.4 years after starting antiretroviral therapy. The receptors come from a woman aged 45-65 years with HIV. CDR3s include the opening cysteine and the closing phenylalanine or tryptophan. Fields, in order: CDR3 protein, CDR3 DNA, D gene, J gene, clone size, V gene. D genes are given only for firm matches. Rows may omit the clone size; those that give it use once, few, many or a size class.

CDR3: CASSDSFRTGRYEQYF
DNA: TGCGCCAGCAGTGATTCCTTCAGGACAGGGAGGTACGAGCAGTACTTC
D: TRBD1
J: TRBJ2-7
size: -
V: TRBV10-2

CDR3: CASRNDRVSEAFF
DNA: TGTGCCAGCAGAAACGACAGGGTCTCTGAAGCTTTCTTT
D: TRBD1
J: TRBJ1-1
size: once
V: TRBV6-6

CDR3: CASSSRGTTSPGANVLTF
DNA: TGCGCCAGCAGCTCCAGGGGGACAACTAGCCCGGGGGCCAACGTCCTGACTTTC
D: -
J: TRBJ2-6
size: -
V: TRBV5-1

CDR3: CASSHRAGGTDNEQFF
DNA: TGTGCCAGCAGCCATCGAGCGGGGGGCACTGACAATGAGCAGTTCTTC
D: TRBD2
J: TRBJ2-1
size: -
V: TRBV4-2

CDR3: CASSLLGGTYEQYF
DNA: TGCGCCAGCAGCTTGTTAGGGGGAACCTACGAGCAGTACTTC
D: -
J: TRBJ2-7
size: once
V: TRBV5-1

CDR3: CASNRTASNYGYTF
DNA: TGTGCCAGCAACAGGACAGCCTCTAACTATGGCTACACCTTC
D: -
J: TRBJ1-2
size: once
V: TRBV7-3

CDR3: CAWSVNLGEKLFF
DNA: TGTGCCTGGAGTGTAAATTTGGGAGAAAAACTGTTTTTT
D: -
J: TRBJ1-4
size: -
V: TRBV30

CDR3: CASSEEGADSPLHF
DNA: TGTGCCAGCAGTGAAGAGGGGGCTGATTCACCCCTCCACTTT
D: TRBD1
J: TRBJ1-6
size: -
V: TRBV6-4

CDR3: CATSRDRGKGSEQYF
DNA: TGTGCCACCAGCAGAGATCGCGGGAAGGGAAGCGAGCAGTACTTC
D: -
J: TRBJ2-7
size: -
V: TRBV15

CDR3: CASSPERGVGNTIYF
DNA: TGTGCCAGCAGCCCCGAGAGAGGGGTAGGAAACACCATATATTTT
D: -
J: TRBJ1-3
size: -
V: TRBV13

CDR3: CASRTNTEAFF
DNA: TGTGCCAGTAGGACTAACACTGAAGCTTTCTTT
D: -
J: TRBJ1-1
size: -
V: TRBV19

CDR3: CASSPTRQGNIQYF
DNA: TGTGCCAGCAGTCCCACCAGACAGGGGAACATTCAGTACTTC
D: TRBD1
J: TRBJ2-4
size: -
V: TRBV2

CDR3: CASSQDPGGPEQYF
DNA: TGCGCCAGCAGCCAAGACCCGGGGGGGCCCGAGCAGTACTTC
D: TRBD2
J: TRBJ2-7
size: -
V: TRBV4-1

CDR3: CASSVNHYGYTF
DNA: TGTGCCAGCAGCGTGAATCACTATGGCTACACCTTC
D: -
J: TRBJ1-2
size: -
V: TRBV25-1

CDR3: CASSLSSGSGNTIYF
DNA: TGTGCCAGCAGCCTATCGTCAGGCTCTGGAAACACCATATATTTT
D: -
J: TRBJ1-3
size: -
V: TRBV7-8

CDR3: CASSPLLAGGSTDTQYF
DNA: TGTGCCAGCAGCCCCCTACTAGCGGGGGGAAGCACAGATACGCAGTATTTT
D: TRBD2
J: TRBJ2-3
size: once
V: TRBV7-3

CDR3: CASSKVALDTQYF
DNA: TGTGCCAGCAGCAAAGTCGCCTTGGATACGCAGTATTTT
D: -
J: TRBJ2-3
size: -
V: TRBV21-1